This T cell receptor (beta chain) originates from a study of blood T cell repertoires in COVID-19. The wider study: Samples representing acute and convalescent COVID-19 were sourced from the United States, Italy and Spain. Sources were T cells, B-cell-depleted T cells, or PBMCs; the material itself was cDNA or gDNA.

Authors' processing steps: How many nucleated cells were present was estimated from reference gene primer amplification. Data came from immunoSEQ multiplex PCR; TCRdb stores just in-frame clones and leaves some out. D and trimming come from the DNA, and the V and J calls and clone size come from that table. The sample lists fewer than 75,000 clones, more than 70% occurring once. Germline V gene data show CDR1 as SGHTA and CDR2 as FQGTGA. Trimming took off 2 bases at V and 4 bases at J, with 15 bases between the two ends. This CDR3 contains 16 residues. The sequenced material came from peripheral blood. The sequence was collected from a man between 65 and 85 years old with acute or convalescent COVID-19. This chain uses TRBV7-3 with TRBJ1-3; D is possibly TRBD1 (6 bases). The CDR3 DNA reads as TGTGCCAGCAGCTTATCCGGGACAACCAGCGGAAACACCATATATTTT. Protein product: CASSLSGTTSGNTIYF.